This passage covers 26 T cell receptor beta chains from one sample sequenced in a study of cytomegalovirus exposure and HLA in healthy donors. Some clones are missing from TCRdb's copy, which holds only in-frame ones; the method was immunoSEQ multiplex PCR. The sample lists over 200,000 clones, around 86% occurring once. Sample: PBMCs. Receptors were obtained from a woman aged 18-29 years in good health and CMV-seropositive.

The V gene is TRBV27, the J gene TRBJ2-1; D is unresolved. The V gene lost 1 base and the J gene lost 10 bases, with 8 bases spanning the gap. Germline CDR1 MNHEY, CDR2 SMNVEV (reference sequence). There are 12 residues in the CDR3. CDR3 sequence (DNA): TGTGCCAGCAGTTTATTCGCAGGAGAGCAGTTCTTC. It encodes CASSLFAGEQFF.

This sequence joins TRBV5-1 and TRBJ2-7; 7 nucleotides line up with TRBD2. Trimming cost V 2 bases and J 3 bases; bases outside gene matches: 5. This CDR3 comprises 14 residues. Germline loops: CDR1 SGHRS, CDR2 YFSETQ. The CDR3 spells CASSLFSGRYEQYF. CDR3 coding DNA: TGCGCCAGCAGCTTATTTAGCGGGCGCTACGAGCAGTACTTC.

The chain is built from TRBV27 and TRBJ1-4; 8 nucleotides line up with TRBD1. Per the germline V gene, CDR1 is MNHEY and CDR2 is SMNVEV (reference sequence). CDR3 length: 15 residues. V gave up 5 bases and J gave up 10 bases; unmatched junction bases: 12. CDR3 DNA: TGTGCCAGCAGTCGCGGACAGGGCGGTTGGGCAAAACTGTTTTTT. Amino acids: CASSRGQGGWAKLFF.

The CDR3 coding sequence is TGTGCCAGCAGCCCGCTGACAGGGATAAACACCGGGGAGCTGTTTTTT. It yields the protein CASSPLTGINTGELFF. This chain uses TRBV7-8 with TRBJ2-2, with 7 bases lining up with TRBD1. The CDR3 consists of 16 residues. The germline CDR1 and CDR2 sequences are SGHVS and FQNEAQ. Trimming took 5 bases from V and 2 from J; bases not matched to a gene: 8. The complete variable domain, with remaining parts taken from reference TRBV7-8 and TRBJ2-2, reads GAGVSQSPRYKVAKRGQDVALRCDPISGHVSLFWYQQALGQGPEFLTYFQNEAQLDKSGLPSDRFFAERPEGSVSTLKIQRTQQEDSAVYLCASSPLTGINTGELFFGEGSRLTVL.

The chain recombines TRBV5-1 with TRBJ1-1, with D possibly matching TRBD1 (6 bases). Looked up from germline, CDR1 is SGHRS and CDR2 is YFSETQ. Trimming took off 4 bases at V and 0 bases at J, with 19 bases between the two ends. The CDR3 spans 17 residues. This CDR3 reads CASSPPSTGKMNTEAFF. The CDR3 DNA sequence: TGCGCCAGCAGCCCACCATCGACAGGCAAGATGAACACTGAAGCTTTCTTT.

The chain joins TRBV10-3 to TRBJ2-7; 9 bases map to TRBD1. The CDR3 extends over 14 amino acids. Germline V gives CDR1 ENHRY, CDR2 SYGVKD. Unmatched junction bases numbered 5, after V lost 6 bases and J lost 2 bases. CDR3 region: CAIRSGTGTYEQYF. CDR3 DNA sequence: TGTGCCATCAGGTCCGGGACAGGGACCTACGAGCAGTACTTC.

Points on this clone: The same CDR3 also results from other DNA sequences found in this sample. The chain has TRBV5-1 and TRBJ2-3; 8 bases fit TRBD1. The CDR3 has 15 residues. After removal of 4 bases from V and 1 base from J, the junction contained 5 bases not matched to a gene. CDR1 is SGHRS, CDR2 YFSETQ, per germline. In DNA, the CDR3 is TGCGCCAGCAGCCCCGGACAGGGTGGCACAGATACGCAGTATTTT. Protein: CASSPGQGGTDTQYF. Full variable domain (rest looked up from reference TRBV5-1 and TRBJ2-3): KAGVTQTPRYLIKTRGQQVTLSCSPISGHRSVSWYQQTPGQGLQFLFEYFSETQRNKGNFPGRFSGRQFSNSRSEMNVSTLELGDSALYLCASSPGQGGTDTQYFGPGTRLTVL.

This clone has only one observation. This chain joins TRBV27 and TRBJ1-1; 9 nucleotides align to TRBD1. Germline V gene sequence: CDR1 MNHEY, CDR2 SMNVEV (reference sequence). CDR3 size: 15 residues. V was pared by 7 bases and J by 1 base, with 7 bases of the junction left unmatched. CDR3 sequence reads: CASTIDRGGNTEAFF. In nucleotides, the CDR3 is TGTGCCAGCACCATAGACAGGGGGGGGAACACTGAAGCTTTCTTT.

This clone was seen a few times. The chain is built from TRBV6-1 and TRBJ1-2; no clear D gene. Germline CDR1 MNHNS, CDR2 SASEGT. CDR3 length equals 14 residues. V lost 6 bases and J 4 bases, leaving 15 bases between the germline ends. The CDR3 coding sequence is TGTGCCAGCAGGAACCCCAGGTACATCTATGGCTACACCTTC. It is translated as CASRNPRYIYGYTF.

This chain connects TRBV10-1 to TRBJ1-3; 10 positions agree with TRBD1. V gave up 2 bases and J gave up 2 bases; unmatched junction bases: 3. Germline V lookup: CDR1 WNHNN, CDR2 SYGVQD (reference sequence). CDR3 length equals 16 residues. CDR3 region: CASSERTGGTGNTIYF. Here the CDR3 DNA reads TGCGCCAGCAGTGAGCGGACAGGGGGAACTGGAAACACCATATATTTT.

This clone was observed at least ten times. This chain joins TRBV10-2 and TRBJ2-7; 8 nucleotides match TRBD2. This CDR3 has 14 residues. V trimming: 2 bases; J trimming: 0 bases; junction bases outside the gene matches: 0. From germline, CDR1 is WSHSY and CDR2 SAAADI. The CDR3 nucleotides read TGCGCCAGCAGTGAGGGGACTAGCTCCTACGAGCAGTACTTC. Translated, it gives CASSEGTSSYEQYF.

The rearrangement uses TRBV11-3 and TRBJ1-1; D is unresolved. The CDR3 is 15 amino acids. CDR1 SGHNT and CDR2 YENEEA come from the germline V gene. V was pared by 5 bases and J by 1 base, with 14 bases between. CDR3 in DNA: TGTGCCAGCAGCCCGGGAGGCGGATCGAACACTGAAGCTTTCTTT. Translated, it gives CASSPGGGSNTEAFF.

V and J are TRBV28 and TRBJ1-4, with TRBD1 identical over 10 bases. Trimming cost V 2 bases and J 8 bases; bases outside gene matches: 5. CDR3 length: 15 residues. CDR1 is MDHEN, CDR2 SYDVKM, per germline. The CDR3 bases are TGTGCCAGCAGTTTACCGACAGGGGGCGACGAAAAACTGTTTTTT. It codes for CASSLPTGGDEKLFF.

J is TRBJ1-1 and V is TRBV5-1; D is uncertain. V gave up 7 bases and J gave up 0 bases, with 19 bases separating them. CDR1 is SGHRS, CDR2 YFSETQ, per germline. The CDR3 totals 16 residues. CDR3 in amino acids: CASQNIPESMNTEAFF. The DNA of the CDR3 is TGCGCCAGCCAAAATATCCCGGAGAGCATGAACACTGAAGCTTTCTTT.

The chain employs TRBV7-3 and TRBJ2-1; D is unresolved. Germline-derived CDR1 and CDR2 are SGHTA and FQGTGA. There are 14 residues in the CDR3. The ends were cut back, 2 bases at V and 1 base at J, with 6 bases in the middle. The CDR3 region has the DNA TGTGCCAGCAGCTTAGGAGTTTCCTACAATGAGCAGTTCTTC. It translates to CASSLGVSYNEQFF.

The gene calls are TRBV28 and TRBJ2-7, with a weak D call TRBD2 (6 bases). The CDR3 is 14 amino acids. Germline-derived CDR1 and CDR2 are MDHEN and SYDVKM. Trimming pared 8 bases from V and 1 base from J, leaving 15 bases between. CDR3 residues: CASYAGGMSYEQYF. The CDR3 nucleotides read TGTGCCAGCTATGCTGGCGGGATGTCCTACGAGCAGTACTTC.

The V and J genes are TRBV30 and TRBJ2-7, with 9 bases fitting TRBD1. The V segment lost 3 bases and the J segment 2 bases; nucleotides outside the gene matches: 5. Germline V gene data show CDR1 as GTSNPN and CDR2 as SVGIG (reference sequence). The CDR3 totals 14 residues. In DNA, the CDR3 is TGTGCCTGGAGCTTGGACAGGGGAACCTACGAGCAGTACTTC. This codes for CAWSLDRGTYEQYF.

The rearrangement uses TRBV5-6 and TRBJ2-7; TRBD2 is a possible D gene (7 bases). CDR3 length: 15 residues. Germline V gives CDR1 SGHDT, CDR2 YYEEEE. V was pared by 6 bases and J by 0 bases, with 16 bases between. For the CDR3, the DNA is TGTGCCAGCACTCCCCGGGGGGCAAGCTCCTACGAGCAGTACTTC. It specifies CASTPRGASSYEQYF.

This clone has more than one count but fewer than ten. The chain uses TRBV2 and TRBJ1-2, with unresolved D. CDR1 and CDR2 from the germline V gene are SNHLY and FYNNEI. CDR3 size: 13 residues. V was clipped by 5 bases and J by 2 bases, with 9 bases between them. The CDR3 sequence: CASSPLPNYGYTF. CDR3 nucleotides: TGTGCCAGCAGTCCGCTACCGAACTATGGCTACACCTTC.

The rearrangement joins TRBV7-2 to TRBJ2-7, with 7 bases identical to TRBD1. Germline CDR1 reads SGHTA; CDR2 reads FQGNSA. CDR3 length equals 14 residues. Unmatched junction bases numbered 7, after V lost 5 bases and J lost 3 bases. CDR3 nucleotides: TGTGCCAGCAGCCATTACACAGGGGTCTACGAGCAGTACTTC. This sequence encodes CASSHYTGVYEQYF.

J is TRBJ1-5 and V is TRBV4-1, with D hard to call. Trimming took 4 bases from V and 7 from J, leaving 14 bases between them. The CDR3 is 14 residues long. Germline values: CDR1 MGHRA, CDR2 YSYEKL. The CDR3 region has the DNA TGCGCCAGCAGCCCAGAACCCCGGGGACAGCCCCAGCATTTT. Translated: CASSPEPRGQPQHF.

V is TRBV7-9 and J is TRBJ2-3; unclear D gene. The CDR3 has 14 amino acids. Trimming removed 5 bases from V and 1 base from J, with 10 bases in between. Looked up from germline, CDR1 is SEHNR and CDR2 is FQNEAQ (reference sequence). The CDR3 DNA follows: TGTGCCAGCAGCCCTCGGGTAGGCACAGATACGCAGTATTTT. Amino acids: CASSPRVGTDTQYF.

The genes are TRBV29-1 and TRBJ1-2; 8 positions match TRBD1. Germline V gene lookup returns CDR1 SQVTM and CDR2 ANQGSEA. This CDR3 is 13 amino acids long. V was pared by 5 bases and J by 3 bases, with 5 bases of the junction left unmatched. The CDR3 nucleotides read TGCAGCGTTCCGACAGGGGTTCACTATGGCTACACCTTC. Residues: CSVPTGVHYGYTF. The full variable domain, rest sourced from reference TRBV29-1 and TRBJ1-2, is SAVISQKPSRDICQRGTSLTIQCQVDSQVTMMFWYRQQPGQSLTLIATANQGSEATYESGFVIDKFPISRPNLTFSTLTVSNMSPEDSSIYLCSVPTGVHYGYTFGSGTRLTVV.

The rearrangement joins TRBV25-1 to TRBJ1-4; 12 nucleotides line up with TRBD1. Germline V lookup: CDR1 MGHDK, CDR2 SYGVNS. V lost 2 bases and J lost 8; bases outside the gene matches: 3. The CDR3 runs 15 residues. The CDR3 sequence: CASSERDRGQEKLFF. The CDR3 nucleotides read TGTGCCAGCAGTGAACGGGACAGGGGGCAGGAAAAACTGTTTTTT.

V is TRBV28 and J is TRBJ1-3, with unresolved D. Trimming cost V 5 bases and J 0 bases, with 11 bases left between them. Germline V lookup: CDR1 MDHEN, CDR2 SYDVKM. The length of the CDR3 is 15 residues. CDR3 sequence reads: CASSDGLNSGNTIYF. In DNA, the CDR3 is TGTGCCAGCAGTGATGGACTGAACTCTGGAAACACCATATATTTT. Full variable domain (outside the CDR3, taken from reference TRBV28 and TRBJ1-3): DVKVTQSSRYLVKRTGEKVFLECVQDMDHENMFWYRQDPGLGLRLIYFSYDVKMKEKGDIPEGYSVSREKKERFSLILESASTNQTSMYLCASSDGLNSGNTIYFGEGSWLTVV.

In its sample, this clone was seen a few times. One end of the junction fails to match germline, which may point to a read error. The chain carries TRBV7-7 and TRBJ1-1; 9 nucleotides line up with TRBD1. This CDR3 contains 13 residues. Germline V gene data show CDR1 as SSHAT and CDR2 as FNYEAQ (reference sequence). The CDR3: CASSLDRGTEAFF. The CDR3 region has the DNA TGTGCTAGCAGCCTCGACAGGGGGACTGAAGCTTTCTTT.